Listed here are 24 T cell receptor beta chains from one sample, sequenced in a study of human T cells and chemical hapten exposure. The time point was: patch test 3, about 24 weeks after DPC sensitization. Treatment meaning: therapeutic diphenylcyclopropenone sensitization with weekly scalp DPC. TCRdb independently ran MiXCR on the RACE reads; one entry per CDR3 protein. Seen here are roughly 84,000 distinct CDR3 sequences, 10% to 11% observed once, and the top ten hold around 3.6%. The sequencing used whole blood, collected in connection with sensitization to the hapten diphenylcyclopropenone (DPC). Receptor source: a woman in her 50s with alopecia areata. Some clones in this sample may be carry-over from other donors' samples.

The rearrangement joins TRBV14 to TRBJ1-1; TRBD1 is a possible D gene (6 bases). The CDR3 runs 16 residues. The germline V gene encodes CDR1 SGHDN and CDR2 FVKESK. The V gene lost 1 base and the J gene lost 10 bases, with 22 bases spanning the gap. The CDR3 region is CASSQVGGSQGMAAFF. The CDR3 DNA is TGTGCCAGCAGCCAAGTCGGCGGTTCACAGGGCATGGCAGCTTTCTTT.

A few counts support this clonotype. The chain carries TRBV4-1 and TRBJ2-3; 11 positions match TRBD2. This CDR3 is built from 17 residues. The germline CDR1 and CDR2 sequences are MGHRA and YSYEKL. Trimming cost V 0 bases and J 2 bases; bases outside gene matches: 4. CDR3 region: CASSQEGTSGYTDTQYF. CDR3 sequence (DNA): TGCGCCAGCAGCCAAGAGGGGACTAGCGGCTACACAGATACGCAGTATTTT.

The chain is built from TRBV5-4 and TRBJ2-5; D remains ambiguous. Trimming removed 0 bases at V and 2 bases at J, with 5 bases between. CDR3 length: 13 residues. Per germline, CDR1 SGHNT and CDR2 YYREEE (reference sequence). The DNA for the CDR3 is TGTGCCAGCAGCTTGGGGTTTCAAGAGACCCAGTACTTC. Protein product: CASSLGFQETQYF.

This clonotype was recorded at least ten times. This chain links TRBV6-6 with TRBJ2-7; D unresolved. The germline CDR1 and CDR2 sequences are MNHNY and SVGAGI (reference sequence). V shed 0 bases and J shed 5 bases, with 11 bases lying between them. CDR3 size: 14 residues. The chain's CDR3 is CASSYSPSLDEQYF. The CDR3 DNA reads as TGTGCCAGCAGTTACTCGCCAAGCTTGGACGAGCAGTACTTC.

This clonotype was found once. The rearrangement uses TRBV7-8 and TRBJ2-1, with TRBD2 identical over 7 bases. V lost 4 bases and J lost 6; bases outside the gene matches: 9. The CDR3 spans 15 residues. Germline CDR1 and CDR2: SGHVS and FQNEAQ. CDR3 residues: CASSSTRTSTNEQFF. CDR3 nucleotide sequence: TGTGCCAGCAGCTCCACTCGGACTAGTACCAATGAGCAGTTCTTC. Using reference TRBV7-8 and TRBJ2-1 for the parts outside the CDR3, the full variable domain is GAGVSQSPRYKVAKRGQDVALRCDPISGHVSLFWYQQALGQGPEFLTYFQNEAQLDKSGLPSDRFFAERPEGSVSTLKIQRTQQEDSAVYLCASSSTRTSTNEQFFGPGTRLTVL.

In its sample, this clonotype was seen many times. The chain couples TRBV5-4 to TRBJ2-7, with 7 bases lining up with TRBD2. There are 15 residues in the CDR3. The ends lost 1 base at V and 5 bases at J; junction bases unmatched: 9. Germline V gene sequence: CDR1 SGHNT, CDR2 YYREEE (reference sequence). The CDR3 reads CASSLSLAENNEQYF. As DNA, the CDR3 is TGTGCCAGCAGCTTGAGTCTAGCGGAGAACAACGAGCAGTACTTC.

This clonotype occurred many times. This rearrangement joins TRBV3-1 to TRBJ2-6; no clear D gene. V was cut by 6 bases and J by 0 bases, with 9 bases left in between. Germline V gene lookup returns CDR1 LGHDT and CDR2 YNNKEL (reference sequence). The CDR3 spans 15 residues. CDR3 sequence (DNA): TGTGCCAGCAGATCAGACCCCTCTGGGGCCAACGTCCTGACTTTC. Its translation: CASRSDPSGANVLTF.

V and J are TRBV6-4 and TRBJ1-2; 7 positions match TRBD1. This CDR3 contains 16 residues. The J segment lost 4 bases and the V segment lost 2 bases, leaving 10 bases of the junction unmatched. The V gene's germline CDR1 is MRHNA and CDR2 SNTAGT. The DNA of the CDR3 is TGTGCCAGCAGTGACCCAGACAGGGCTGCTGGCTATGGCTACACCTTC. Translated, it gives CASSDPDRAAGYGYTF.

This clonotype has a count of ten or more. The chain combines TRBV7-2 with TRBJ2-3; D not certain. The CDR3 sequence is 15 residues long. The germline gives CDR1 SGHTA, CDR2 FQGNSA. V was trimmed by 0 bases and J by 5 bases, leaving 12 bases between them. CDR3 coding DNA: TGTGCCAGCAGCTTAGCTCAGGCGGCTAAAGATACGCAGTATTTT. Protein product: CASSLAQAAKDTQYF.

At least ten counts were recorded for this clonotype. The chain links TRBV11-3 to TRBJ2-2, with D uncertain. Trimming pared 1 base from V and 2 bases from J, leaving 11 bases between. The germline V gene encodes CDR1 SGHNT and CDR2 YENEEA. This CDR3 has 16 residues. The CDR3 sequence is CASSLGSSFNTGELFF. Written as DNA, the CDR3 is TGTGCCAGCAGCTTAGGTTCGAGTTTTAACACCGGGGAGCTGTTTTTT.

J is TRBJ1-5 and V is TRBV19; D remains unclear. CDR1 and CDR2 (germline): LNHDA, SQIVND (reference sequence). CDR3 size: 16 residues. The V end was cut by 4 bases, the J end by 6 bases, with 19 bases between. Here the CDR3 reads CASSSQGGLVGQPQHF. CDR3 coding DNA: TGTGCCAGTAGTAGCCAAGGAGGGTTGGTTGGTCAGCCCCAGCATTTT.

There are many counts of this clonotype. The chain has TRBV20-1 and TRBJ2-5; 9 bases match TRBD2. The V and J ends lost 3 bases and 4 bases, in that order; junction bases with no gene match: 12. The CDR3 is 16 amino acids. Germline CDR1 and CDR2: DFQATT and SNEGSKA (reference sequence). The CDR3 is CSASPPLAGERETQYF. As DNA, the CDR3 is TGCAGTGCTAGCCCTCCCTTAGCGGGAGAGCGAGAGACCCAGTACTTC.

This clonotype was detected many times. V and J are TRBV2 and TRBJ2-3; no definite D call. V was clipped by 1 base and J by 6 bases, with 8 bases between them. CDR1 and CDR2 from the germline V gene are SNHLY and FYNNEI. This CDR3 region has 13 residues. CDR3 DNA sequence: TGTGCCAGCAGTGAAGACCTGGGGGATACGCAGTATTTT. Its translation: CASSEDLGDTQYF.

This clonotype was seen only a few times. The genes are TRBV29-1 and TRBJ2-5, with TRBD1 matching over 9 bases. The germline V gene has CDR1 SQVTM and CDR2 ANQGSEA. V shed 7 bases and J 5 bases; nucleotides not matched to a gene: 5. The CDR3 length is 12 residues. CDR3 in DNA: TGCAGCGCCAACAGGGGGCTGGAGACCCAGTACTTC. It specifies CSANRGLETQYF.

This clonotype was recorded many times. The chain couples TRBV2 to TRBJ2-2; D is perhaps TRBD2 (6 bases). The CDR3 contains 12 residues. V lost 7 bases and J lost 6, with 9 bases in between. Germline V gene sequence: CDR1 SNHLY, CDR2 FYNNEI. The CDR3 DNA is TGTGCCAGCACGGAGGGGCCCGGGGAGCTGTTTTTT. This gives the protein CASTEGPGELFF.

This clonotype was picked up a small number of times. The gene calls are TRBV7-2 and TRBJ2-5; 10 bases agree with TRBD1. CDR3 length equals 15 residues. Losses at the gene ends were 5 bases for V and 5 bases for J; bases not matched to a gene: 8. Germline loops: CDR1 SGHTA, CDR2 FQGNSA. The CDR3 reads CASSPSGQGRETQYF. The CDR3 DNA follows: TGTGCCAGCAGCCCCTCGGGACAGGGGCGGGAGACCCAGTACTTC.

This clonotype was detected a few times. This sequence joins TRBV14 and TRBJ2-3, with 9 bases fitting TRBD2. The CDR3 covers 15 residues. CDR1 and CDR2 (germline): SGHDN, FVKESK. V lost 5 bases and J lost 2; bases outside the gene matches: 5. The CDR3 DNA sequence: TGTGCCAGCAGCTCTCTAGCGGGACTCACAGATACGCAGTATTTT. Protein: CASSSLAGLTDTQYF.

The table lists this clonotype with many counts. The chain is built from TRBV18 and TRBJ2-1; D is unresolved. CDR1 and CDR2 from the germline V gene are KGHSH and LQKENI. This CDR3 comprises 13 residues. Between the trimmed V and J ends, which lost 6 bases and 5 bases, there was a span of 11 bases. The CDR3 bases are TGTGCCAGCTCCCGGCCTCCCAACAATGAGCAGTTCTTC. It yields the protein CASSRPPNNEQFF.

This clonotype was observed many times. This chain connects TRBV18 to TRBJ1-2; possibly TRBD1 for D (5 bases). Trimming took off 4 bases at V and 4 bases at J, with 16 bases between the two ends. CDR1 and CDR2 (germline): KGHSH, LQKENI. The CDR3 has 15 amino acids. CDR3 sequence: CASSLQGTGIYGYTF. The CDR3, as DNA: TGTGCCAGCTCACTCCAAGGGACGGGGATCTATGGCTACACCTTC.

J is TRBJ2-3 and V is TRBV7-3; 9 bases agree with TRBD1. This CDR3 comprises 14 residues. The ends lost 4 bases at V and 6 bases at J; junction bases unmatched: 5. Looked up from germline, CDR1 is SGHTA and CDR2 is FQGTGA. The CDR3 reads CASSSDRGKDTQYF. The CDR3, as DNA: TGTGCCAGCAGCTCCGACAGGGGGAAGGATACGCAGTATTTT.

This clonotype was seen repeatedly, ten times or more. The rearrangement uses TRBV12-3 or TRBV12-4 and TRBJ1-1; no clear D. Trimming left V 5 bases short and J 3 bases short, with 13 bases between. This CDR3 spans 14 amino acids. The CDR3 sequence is CASSPTARDTEAFF. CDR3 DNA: TGTGCCAGCAGTCCGACCGCCCGGGACACTGAAGCTTTCTTT.

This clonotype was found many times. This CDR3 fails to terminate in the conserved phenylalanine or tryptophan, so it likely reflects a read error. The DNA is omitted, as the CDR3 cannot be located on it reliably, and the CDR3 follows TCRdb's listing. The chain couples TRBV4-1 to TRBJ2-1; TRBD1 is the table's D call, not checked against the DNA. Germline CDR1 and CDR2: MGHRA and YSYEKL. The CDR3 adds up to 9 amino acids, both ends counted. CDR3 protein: CASSPKGEK.

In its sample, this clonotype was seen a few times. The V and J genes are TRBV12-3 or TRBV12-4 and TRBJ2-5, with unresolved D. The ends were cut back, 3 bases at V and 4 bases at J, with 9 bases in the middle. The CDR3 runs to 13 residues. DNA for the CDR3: TGTGCCAGCAGTTTTAGAGAGTCAGAGACCCAGTACTTC. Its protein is CASSFRESETQYF.

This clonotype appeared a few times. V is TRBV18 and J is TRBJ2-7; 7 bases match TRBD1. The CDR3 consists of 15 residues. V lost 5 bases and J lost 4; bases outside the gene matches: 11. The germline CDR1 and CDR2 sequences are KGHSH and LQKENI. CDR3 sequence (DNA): TGTGCCAGCTCAGACGACAGGGCCTCGGGGTACGAGCAGTACTTC. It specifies CASSDDRASGYEQYF.